The T cell receptor beta chain under discussion was sequenced for a study of neurological immune-mediated disorders. Study-level findings and limits: Falling below healthy controls, multiple sclerosis showed the least TCR clonal expansion, while HTLV-1-associated myelopathy showed the most.

This CDR3 contains 15 residues. Germline CDR1 SEHNR, CDR2 FQNEAQ (reference sequence). V dropped 4 bases and J dropped 1 base, with 13 bases sitting between them. Synthesis of cDNA was performed by 5'RACE using 10-nucleotide random UMIs. MiXCR was run by TCRdb on the 5' RACE reads, yielding one entry per CDR3 protein. The profile shows under 80,000 distinct CDR3 sequences, less than 5.5% of them singletons. Where libraries were unsorted, they were derived from 2 million PBMCs stored at -80 degrees C. There are many counts of this clonotype. What it binds is not known. The receptor comes from a woman younger than 45 with multiple sclerosis. Sequenced sample: PBMCs. The chain combines TRBV7-9 with TRBJ2-5, with a weak D call TRBD1 (7 bases). The CDR3 spells CASSSGDSAQETQYF. CDR3 in DNA: TGTGCCAGCAGCTCGGGGGACAGCGCCCAAGAGACCCAGTACTTC. The whole variable domain, remainder taken from reference TRBV7-9 and TRBJ2-5, is DTGVSQNPRHKITKRGQNVTFRCDPISEHNRLYWYRQTLGQGPEFLTYFQNEAQLEKSRLLSDRFSAERPKGSFSTLEIQRTEQGDSAMYLCASSSGDSAQETQYFGPGTRLLVL.